The T cell receptor (beta chain) under discussion was sequenced for a study of blood T cell repertoires in COVID-19. Germline CDR1 and CDR2: GTSNPN and SVGIG (reference sequence). With 5 bases removed from V and 0 bases from J, the gap between germline ends came to 16 bases. The CDR3 totals 16 residues. The assay was immunoSEQ multiplex PCR, and TCRdb's table has in-frame clones only and misses some. The sample includes approximately 500,000 clones, 70% to 90% seen only once; the top ten take less than 9.5%. This sequence originates from a woman aged 50 to 60 with COVID-19, enrolled during active disease. This chain links TRBV30 with TRBJ1-4; the D gene is possibly TRBD1 (6 bases). The sequenced material came from peripheral blood. The CDR3 region has the DNA TGTGCCTGGGGTGGGACATCAAAAACAACTAATGAAAAACTGTTTTTT. Translation: CAWGGTSKTTNEKLFF.